This is a list of T cell receptor beta chains from one sample in a study of post-analysis software for immune sequencing data. In TCRdb, the PCR reads were re-called with MiXCR into one record per CDR3 protein. The table lists fewer than 850,000 distinct CDR3 sequences, 35% to 55% of them singletons. The sequenced material came from blood. Receptor source: a girl under 18 with multiple sclerosis. The CDR3 runs from the conserved cysteine through the conserved F or W. Fields, in order: D gene, CDR3 length, J gene, V gene, clone size, CDR3 protein, CDR3 DNA. The D gene is left open where the match is weak. A row's size may be missing; if present it is once, few, many or a size class.

TRBD2 | 15 | TRBJ2-7 | TRBV7-3 | . | CASSLALAGQGEQYF | TGTGCCAGCAGCTTAGCCCTAGCGGGACAAGGCGAGCAGTACTTC
TRBD2 | 17 | TRBJ2-7 | TRBV4-1 | . | CASSRESLAGASYEQYF | TGCGCCAGCAGCCGCGAATCACTAGCGGGCGCCTCCTACGAGCAGTACTTC
. | 13 | TRBJ2-5 | TRBV15 | many | CATSRDPGETQYF | TGTGCCACCAGCAGAGATCCGGGAGAGACCCAGTACTTC
. | 18 | TRBJ2-2 | TRBV7-3 | . | CASSLLPLDSTYTGELFF | TGTGCCAGCAGCCTGCTCCCCCTGGACAGTACTTACACCGGGGAGCTGTTTTTT
TRBD1 | 16 | TRBJ2-3 | TRBV12-3/TRBV12-4 | . | CASNAPTGESTDTQYF | TGTGCCAGCAACGCCCCGACAGGGGAAAGCACAGATACGCAGTATTTT
TRBD2 | 17 | TRBJ2-3 | TRBV4-3 | many | CASSQDVPSGTVDTQYF | TGCGCCAGCAGCCAAGATGTTCCTAGCGGTACAGTGGATACGCAGTATTTT
. | 15 | TRBJ2-3 | TRBV28 | . | CASHKLAGSTDTQYF | TGTGCCAGCCACAAACTGGCGGGGAGCACAGATACGCAGTATTTT
. | 12 | TRBJ1-1 | TRBV12-3/TRBV12-4 | few | CASSLTGPEAFF | TGTGCCAGCAGTCTGACAGGCCCCGAAGCTTTCTTT
. | 12 | TRBJ2-5 | TRBV6-2/TRBV6-3 | . | CASGGRQETQYF | TGTGCCAGCGGAGGACGGCAAGAGACCCAGTACTTC
. | 14 | TRBJ2-7 | TRBV20-1 | . | CSARELGESYEQYF | TGCAGTGCTAGAGAGTTGGGAGAAAGTTACGAGCAGTACTTC
. | 15 | TRBJ2-1 | TRBV5-1 | few | CASSLGANPYNEQFF | TGCGCCAGCAGCTTGGGGGCCAACCCCTACAATGAGCAGTTCTTC
TRBD1 | 13 | TRBJ1-2 | TRBV20-1 | few | CSAMTGVNYGYTF | TGCAGTGCGATGACAGGGGTAAACTATGGCTACACCTTC
. | 16 | TRBJ2-1 | TRBV7-2 | . | CASSLDRPHTYNEQFF | TGTGCCAGCAGCTTAGACCGGCCCCACACCTACAATGAGCAGTTCTTC
. | 13 | TRBJ2-5 | TRBV5-6 | few | CASSVTAQETQYF | TGTGCCAGCAGCGTGACAGCCCAAGAGACCCAGTACTTC
TRBD2 | 14 | TRBJ2-5 | TRBV12-3/TRBV12-4 | few | CASSIAGGLPGQYF | TGTGCCAGCAGCATAGCGGGAGGACTACCGGGGCAGTACTTC
TRBD2 | 17 | TRBJ2-7 | TRBV5-6 | few | CASSLAGGGSYLYEQYF | TGTGCCAGCAGCTTGGCGGGGGGGGGATCCTATCTCTACGAGCAGTACTTC
. | 15 | TRBJ2-7 | TRBV29-1 | . | CSVGSARGVSYEQYF | TGCAGCGTTGGCTCGGCCAGGGGGGTCTCCTACGAGCAGTACTTC
TRBD2 | 15 | TRBJ2-3 | TRBV10-1 | . | CASRRGTSATDTQYF | TGCGCCAGCAGGAGAGGGACTAGCGCGACAGATACGCAGTATTTT
. | 14 | TRBJ2-7 | TRBV3-1 | few | CASSQDVGSYEQYF | TGTGCCAGCAGCCAAGATGTAGGGAGCTACGAGCAGTACTTC
. | 15 | TRBJ2-3 | TRBV4-2 | . | CASSQVSGGGDTQYF | TGTGCCAGCAGCCAAGTTAGCGGAGGAGGAGATACGCAGTATTTT
. | 11 | TRBJ2-7 | TRBV6-5 | . | CASSRDHEQYF | TGTGCCAGCAGTCGGGACCACGAGCAGTACTTC
TRBD2 | 18 | TRBJ2-3 | TRBV9 | . | CASSGGGGLAGFTDTQYF | TGTGCCAGCAGCGGTGGCGGGGGACTAGCGGGATTCACAGATACGCAGTATTTT
TRBD2 | 15 | TRBJ2-1 | TRBV7-2 | few | CASSSGLVGRNEQFF | TGTGCCAGCAGCTCGGGACTAGTTGGACGCAATGAGCAGTTCTTC
. | 14 | TRBJ2-7 | TRBV20-1 | . | CSARDMVAMDEQYF | TGCAGTGCTAGAGATATGGTAGCTATGGACGAGCAGTACTTC
. | 13 | TRBJ1-2 | TRBV5-6 | few | CASSPSNNYGYTF | TGTGCCAGCAGCCCGTCGAATAACTATGGCTACACCTTC
. | 19 | TRBJ1-5 | TRBV11-2 | . | CASSLVGAGASKFNQPQHF | TGTGCCAGCAGCTTAGTCGGGGCAGGGGCGAGCAAATTCAATCAGCCCCAGCATTTT
. | 14 | TRBJ1-1 | TRBV7-9 | . | CASSLEVDVTEAFF | TGTGCCAGCAGCTTAGAGGTAGACGTAACCGAAGCTTTCTTT
TRBD2 | 16 | TRBJ2-1 | TRBV6-4 | . | CASSDSSSGRIDEQFF | TGTGCCAGCAGTGACTCGAGTAGCGGGAGAATTGATGAGCAGTTCTTC
TRBD2 | 16 | TRBJ2-1 | TRBV9 | . | CASSEGLAGLYNEQFF | TGTGCCAGCAGCGAGGGGCTAGCGGGCCTTTACAATGAGCAGTTCTTC
. | 15 | TRBJ2-5 | TRBV24-1 | . | CVTGDSGRYQETQYF | TGTGTCACCGGGGACAGTGGGAGGTACCAAGAGACCCAGTACTTC
. | 17 | TRBJ2-5 | TRBV5-5 | . | CASSGVVVVPDQETQYF | TGTGCCAGCAGCGGTGTTGTAGTGGTTCCAGACCAAGAGACCCAGTACTTC
TRBD1 | 14 | TRBJ1-6 | TRBV12-3/TRBV12-4 | . | CASSLGGTNSPLHF | TGTGCCAGCAGCCTAGGGGGCACTAATTCACCCCTCCACTTT
. | 13 | TRBJ2-7 | TRBV2 | . | CASSEGFSYEQYF | TGTGCCAGCAGTGAGGGGTTCTCCTACGAGCAGTACTTC
. | 15 | TRBJ1-2 | TRBV5-1 | . | CASSLEFRQDYGYTF | TGCGCCAGCAGCTTGGAATTTCGGCAAGATTATGGCTACACCTTC
. | 14 | TRBJ2-5 | TRBV6-6 | few | CASSYDSNQETQYF | TGTGCCAGCAGTTATGACAGCAACCAAGAGACCCAGTACTTC
TRBD2 | 16 | TRBJ2-7 | TRBV7-9 | . | CASSLSGLAGWDEQYF | TGTGCCAGCAGCTTATCGGGACTAGCTGGTTGGGACGAGCAGTACTTC
TRBD2 | 17 | TRBJ2-3 | TRBV12-3/TRBV12-4 | . | CASSSLHGLAATDTQYF | TGTGCCAGCAGTTCACTCCACGGACTAGCGGCCACAGATACGCAGTATTTT
TRBD1 | 15 | TRBJ2-7 | TRBV7-8 | . | CASSLEGQVNYEQYF | TGTGCCAGCAGCCTAGAGGGACAGGTAAACTACGAGCAGTACTTC
. | 18 | TRBJ1-2 | TRBV9 | few | CARNSEGPCTKRDYGYTF | TGTGCCAGAAACTCAGAAGGGCCCTGTACAAAACGGGACTATGGCTACACCTTC
. | 16 | TRBJ2-2 | TRBV4-2 | . | CASSQSTQSGTGELFF | TGTGCCAGCAGCCAATCGACGCAGTCGGGGACCGGGGAGCTGTTTTTT
TRBD2 | 14 | TRBJ2-1 | TRBV29-1 | . | CSVGSGRAGNEQFF | TGCAGCGTTGGTAGCGGGAGGGCTGGGAATGAGCAGTTCTTC
TRBD1 | 11 | TRBJ2-1 | TRBV20-1 | . | CRGAGGNEQFF | TGCAGGGGGGCAGGGGGCAATGAGCAGTTCTTC
TRBD2 | 14 | TRBJ2-7 | TRBV29-1 | . | CSVRTSRSGGEQYF | TGCAGCGTTCGGACTAGCAGGAGTGGTGGCGAGCAGTACTTC
. | 16 | TRBJ2-7 | TRBV4-2 | . | CASSQGEGNLSYEQYF | TGTGCCAGCAGCCAAGGAGAGGGCAACCTCTCCTACGAGCAGTACTTC
TRBD2 | 14 | TRBJ2-1 | TRBV20-1 | . | CSAIYVAGVYEQFF | TGCAGTGCTATCTACGTAGCGGGAGTATATGAGCAGTTCTTC
TRBD2 | 16 | TRBJ2-3 | TRBV4-3 | few | CASSQDLAGGADTQYF | TGCGCCAGCAGCCAAGATCTAGCGGGAGGGGCAGATACGCAGTATTTT
. | 13 | TRBJ1-2 | TRBV12-3/TRBV12-4 | few | CASSLIQGYGYTF | TGTGCCAGCAGTTTAATCCAGGGCTATGGCTACACCTTC
. | 15 | TRBJ2-7 | TRBV7-2 | . | CASSTRGGVIYEQYF | TGTGCCAGCAGCACACGCGGGGGCGTCATCTACGAGCAGTACTTC